A single T cell receptor beta chain is shown here with its context. What it binds is not known. Attachment of unique molecular identifiers was made to individual cDNA molecules. TCRdb used MiXCR to reprocess the 5' RACE reads, holding one entry per CDR3 protein. Counted here are about 55,000 distinct CDR3 sequences, approximately 12% occurring once; the ten biggest clones make up 1.3% to 1.5%. This specimen belongs to a study of early T cells in non-severe SARS-CoV-2 infection. Turning to the study itself: Sequenced material consisted of bulk RNA (from unsorted whole blood), and chains were unpaired. The study's findings and limits: VDJdb matching favored anti-spike CD8 responses, missing private and CD4 specificities.

Deletions cut 3 bases from V and 6 bases from J, with 22 bases between. Germline loops: CDR1 KGHSH, CDR2 LQKENI. The CDR3 runs 17 residues. Sequenced sample: whole blood. The sequence derives from an adult who was a healthcare worker with PCR-confirmed SARS-CoV-2 infection or an uninfected control (not recorded which). V and J are TRBV18 and TRBJ2-3; D might be TRBD2 (5 bases). The CDR3 loop is CASSPPVGVGPRDTQYF. CDR3 nucleotides: TGTGCCAGCTCACCCCCGGTCGGGGTGGGTCCTCGGGATACGCAGTATTTT.